The 11 T cell receptor beta chains listed next were all sequenced from one sample in a study of shared clonotypes between healthy human individuals. Profiled with immunoSEQ multiplex PCR; TCRdb holds only in-frame clones, not every one. This table holds approximately 640,000 clones, 60% to 80% found once. The source material was memory CD4+ T cells sorted from blood. The subset denotes: CD45RA-negative fraction. Receptor source: a woman aged 25 to 39 in good health.

The V call is TRBV7-8, the J call TRBJ2-3, with 7 bases lining up with TRBD2. The CDR3 runs 13 residues. V dropped 4 bases and J dropped 7; count of bases not matched to a gene: 5. Germline CDR1 reads SGHVS; CDR2 reads FQNEAQ. This CDR3 is CASSSGTTNTQYF. The CDR3 DNA follows: TGTGCCAGCAGCTCCGGGACTACCAATACGCAGTATTTT.

The rearrangement uses TRBV2 and TRBJ2-3; D tentatively reads TRBD1 or TRBD2 (5 bases each). The CDR3 covers 16 residues. The germline V gene has CDR1 SNHLY and CDR2 FYNNEI. Trimming left V 0 bases short and J 6 bases short, with 16 bases between. CDR3 sequence (DNA): TGTGCCAGCAGTGAAGCGCCGGGACCGCAGTACGATACGCAGTATTTT. The encoded protein is CASSEAPGPQYDTQYF.

V usage is TRBV11-3 and J usage is TRBJ2-2; 7 nucleotides agree with TRBD1. The CDR3 sequence is 14 residues long. Unmatched junction bases numbered 5, after V lost 5 bases and J lost 5 bases. Germline values: CDR1 SGHNT, CDR2 YENEEA. CDR3 DNA sequence: TGTGCCAGCAGCATCAACAGGGGTACCGGGGAGCTGTTTTTT. Amino acids: CASSINRGTGELFF.

The chain links TRBV5-1 to TRBJ2-7; 11 bases are a match to TRBD2. Trimming cost V 0 bases and J 3 bases; bases outside gene matches: 2. The CDR3 runs 15 residues. Germline values: CDR1 SGHRS, CDR2 YFSETQ. CDR3 DNA sequence: TGCGCCAGCAGCTTGGTTACTAGCGGGAGCTACGAGCAGTACTTC. Translation: CASSLVTSGSYEQYF.

V and J are TRBV14 and TRBJ2-7; TRBD2 matches at 11 bases. This CDR3 has 15 residues. Germline V gene data show CDR1 as SGHDN and CDR2 as FVKESK. J gave up 5 bases and V 4 bases, and 7 bases lay outside the gene matches. As DNA, the CDR3 is TGTGCCAGCAGCCGGCTACTAGCGGGAGAGCACGAGCAGTACTTC. The encoded protein is CASSRLLAGEHEQYF. Full variable domain (outside the CDR3, taken from reference TRBV14 and TRBJ2-7): EAGVTQFPSHSVIEKGQTVTLRCDPISGHDNLYWYRRVMGKEIKFLLHFVKESKQDESGMPNNRFLAERTGGTYSTLKVQPAELEDSGVYFCASSRLLAGEHEQYFGPGTRLTVT.

This clone was recorded once. This chain uses TRBV28 with TRBJ1-5; perhaps TRBD1 as D (5 bases). Trimming shortened V by 7 bases and J by 6 bases, and 16 bases separated the two germline ends. The germline CDR1 and CDR2 sequences are MDHEN and SYDVKM. There are 14 residues in the CDR3. The CDR3 region is CASKVGDLSQPQHF. In DNA form, the CDR3 reads TGTGCCAGCAAAGTCGGGGACCTCAGTCAGCCCCAGCATTTT.

This chain joins TRBV7-2 and TRBJ2-1; 13 bases line up with TRBD2. V gave up 5 bases and J gave up 6 bases; unmatched junction bases: 4. CDR1 and CDR2 (germline): SGHTA, FQGNSA. The CDR3 consists of 15 residues. CDR3 amino acids: CASSITSGRVNEQFF. As DNA, the CDR3 is TGTGCCAGCAGCATTACTAGCGGGAGGGTCAATGAGCAGTTCTTC.

The rearrangement links TRBV25-1 to TRBJ1-1; no reliable D call. Trimming pared 5 bases from V and 13 bases from J, leaving 14 bases between. The CDR3 has 11 residues. Per the germline V gene, CDR1 is MGHDK and CDR2 is SYGVNS. The CDR3 coding sequence is TGTGCCAGCAGTTGGGCCGGTGGGTGTTTCTTT. This translates into CASSWAGGCFF.

This clone has a handful of counts. The V gene is TRBV2, the J gene TRBJ1-5, with a tentative D call TRBD1 (5 bases). Germline values: CDR1 SNHLY, CDR2 FYNNEI. This CDR3 comprises 12 residues. V dropped 8 bases and J dropped 9 bases, with 14 bases sitting between them. CDR3 DNA: TGTGCCAGCCGACCCGCCGGGGGGCCCCAGCATTTT. Protein product: CASRPAGGPQHF.

The DNA for the CDR3 is TGTGCCAGCAGTGCATCCTACGAGCAGTACTTC. It codes for CASSASYEQYF. This sequence joins TRBV25-1 and TRBJ2-7; D unclear. The germline V gene encodes CDR1 MGHDK and CDR2 SYGVNS. CDR3 length equals 11 residues. Trimming removed 4 bases at V and 1 base at J, with 2 bases between.

The J gene is TRBJ2-3, the V gene TRBV7-3, with a tentative D call TRBD1 (6 bases). This CDR3 region has 14 residues. Germline values: CDR1 SGHTA, CDR2 FQGTGA. V lost 4 bases and J 3 bases, leaving 11 bases between the germline ends. CDR3 loop: CASSSGHGTDTQYF. The DNA of the CDR3 is TGTGCCAGCAGCTCGGGACACGGGACAGATACGCAGTATTTT.